This T cell receptor (beta chain) is drawn from a study of T cell responses to AZD1222 COVID-19 vaccine. Whole-study results and caveats: Vaccine-associated CD4 TCRs ranged over spike, dominating at 160-218 and 743-854. Nearly half of the spike-specific TCRs reportedly recognize variant regions that carry no mutations. Females outnumbered males among donors, who were mostly white British; clonal diversity was possibly underestimated.

The CDR3 length is 16 residues. With 2 bases removed from V and 4 bases from J, the gap between germline ends came to 15 bases. The germline gives CDR1 MGHRA, CDR2 YSYEKL. Produced via immunoSEQ multiplex PCR; TCRdb's table is partial and in-frame only. The table includes around 120,000 clones, over 75% detected once. The sample holds one count of this clone. What it recognizes is unknown. The sequenced sample was peripheral blood, obtained on day 0 of AZD1222 vaccination. This chain links TRBV4-1 with TRBJ1-5; D remains ambiguous. This clonotype was sampled from an adult in good health. In nucleotides, the CDR3 is TGCGCCAGCAGCCAATTTAGGGCCGGGCGGAATCAGCCCCAGCATTTT. Its protein is CASSQFRAGRNQPQHF.